The following is a T cell receptor beta chain sequence with its context. Its antigen is still unknown. The CDR3 length is 13 residues. Germline V gene lookup returns CDR1 WNHNN and CDR2 SYGVQD (reference sequence). The ends lost 4 bases at V and 5 bases at J; junction bases unmatched: 2. Library construction involved attaching unique molecular identifiers to individual cDNA molecules, which allowed quantitative, reproducible TCR counting. MiXCR, applied by TCRdb to the RACE reads, yields one record per CDR3 protein. Among tens of thousands of distinct CDR3 sequences listed, roughly a tenth were seen once. This record belongs to a study of human T cells and chemical hapten exposure. Whole-study findings and limits: Counts of expanded TCRs at PT1 were positively correlated with patch test score. As the donors had alopecia, their immune response may differ from healthy people's.

The sample's time point: patch test 3, about 24 weeks after DPC sensitization. Regarding treatment: therapeutic diphenylcyclopropenone sensitization with weekly scalp DPC. The receptor was derived from a woman between 25 and 40 years old with alopecia areata. Some clones in this sample may be carry-over from other donors' samples. The sequenced sample was whole blood, obtained in connection with sensitization to the hapten diphenylcyclopropenone (DPC). The chain has TRBV10-1 and TRBJ2-1; 7 bases are a match to TRBD2. The CDR3 DNA reads TGCGCCAGCAGTGCCGGACTAGACAATGAGCAGTTCTTC. Translating it yields CASSAGLDNEQFF.